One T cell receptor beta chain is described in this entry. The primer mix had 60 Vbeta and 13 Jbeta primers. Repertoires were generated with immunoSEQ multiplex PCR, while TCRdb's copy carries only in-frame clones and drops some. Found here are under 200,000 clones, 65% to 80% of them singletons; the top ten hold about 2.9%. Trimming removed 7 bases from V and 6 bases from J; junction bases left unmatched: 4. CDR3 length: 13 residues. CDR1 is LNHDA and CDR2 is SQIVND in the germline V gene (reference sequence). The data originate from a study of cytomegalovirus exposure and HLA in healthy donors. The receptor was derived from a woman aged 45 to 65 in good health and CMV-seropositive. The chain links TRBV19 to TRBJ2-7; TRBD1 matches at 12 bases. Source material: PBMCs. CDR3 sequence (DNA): TGTGCCAGTAAAGGGACAGGGGGCCTCGAGCAGTACTTC. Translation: CASKGTGGLEQYF.